This entry is about one T cell receptor beta chain. This CDR3 region has 16 residues. CDR1 and CDR2 from the germline V gene are SGHDT and YYEEEE. V was clipped by 1 base and J by 2 bases, with 14 bases between them. Sequencing used immunoSEQ multiplex PCR; TCRdb keeps in-frame clones, though not all of them. This repertoire shows just over 50,000 clones, nearly 90% found once; its top ten account for about 1%. This sample was taken from a study of memory CD8 T cells in hepatitis C reinfection. Time point of the sample: pre-reinfection, 55 to 20 weeks before reinfection detection. The sorted cells went straight to TCR sequencing with no prior in vitro expansion.

The source is a man younger than 35 with hepatitis C virus infection. The sample consisted of naive CD8+ T cells sorted from blood. This chain joins TRBV5-6 and TRBJ2-3, with D tentatively TRBD2 (6 bases). The CDR3 is CASSLSLLAYTDTQYF. As DNA, the CDR3 is TGTGCCAGCAGCTTGTCGCTCCTAGCGTACACAGATACGCAGTATTTT.